This T cell receptor beta chain is drawn from a study of shared clonotypes between healthy human individuals. In regard to this clone: The antigen is undetermined.

Naive-designated CD8 cells lacked CD45RO, were positively enriched for CCR7, and omitted terminally differentiated effector memory CD45RA+ cells. Study findings and constraints: Among donors, clonotype sharing was expected to be affected by sequencing depth.

The protocol was immunoSEQ multiplex PCR, while the TCRdb copy is restricted to in-frame clones and leaves out a portion. The repertoire consists of roughly 650,000 clones, with roughly 96% occurring once and the leading ten covering approximately 0.1%. This CDR3 has 15 residues. Trimming removed 3 bases from V and 4 bases from J, with 15 bases in between. Germline CDR1 LNHNV, CDR2 YYDKDF (reference sequence). The clonotype comes from a woman aged 25 to 39 in good health. What was sequenced was naive CD8+ T cells sorted from blood. The chain combines TRBV15 with TRBJ1-1; D perhaps matches TRBD1 (5 bases). Here the CDR3 reads CATSSGTRAFTEAFF. CDR3 coding DNA: TGTGCCACCAGCAGCGGGACCAGGGCGTTCACTGAAGCTTTCTTT.